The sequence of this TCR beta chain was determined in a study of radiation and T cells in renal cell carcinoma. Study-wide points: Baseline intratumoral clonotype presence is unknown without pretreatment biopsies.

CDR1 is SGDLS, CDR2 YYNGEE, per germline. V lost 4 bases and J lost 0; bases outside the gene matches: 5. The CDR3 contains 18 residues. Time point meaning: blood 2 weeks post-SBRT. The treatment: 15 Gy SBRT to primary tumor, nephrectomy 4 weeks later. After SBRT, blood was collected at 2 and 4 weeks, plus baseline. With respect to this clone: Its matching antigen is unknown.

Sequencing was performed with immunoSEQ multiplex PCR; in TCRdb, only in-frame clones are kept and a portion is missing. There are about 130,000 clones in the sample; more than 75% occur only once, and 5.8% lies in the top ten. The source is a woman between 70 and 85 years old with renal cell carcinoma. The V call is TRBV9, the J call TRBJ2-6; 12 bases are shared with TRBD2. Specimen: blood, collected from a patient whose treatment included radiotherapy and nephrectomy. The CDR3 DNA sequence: TGTGCCAGCAGCAGAGGACTAGCGGGATCCTCTGGGGCCAACGTCCTGACTTTC. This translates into CASSRGLAGSSGANVLTF.